The T cell receptor beta chain described here comes from a study of synovial regulatory T cells in juvenile arthritis. Study context: More than 5 patients were on methotrexate and a few were untreated.

The repertoire was sequenced with immunoSEQ multiplex PCR; TCRdb's copy has only in-frame clones and lacks some. The table lists 6,000 or so clones. Germline CDR1 MNHNS, CDR2 SASEGT. The CDR3 runs to 16 residues. The protein alone is recorded here. The clonotype was recovered from a donor aged 2-30 years with juvenile idiopathic arthritis. Sequenced material: Treg cells from blood. The subset here: remaining (HLA-DR-negative) circulating blood Treg cells. This chain links TRBV6-1 with TRBJ1-2. The CDR3 here is CASSEVGSGGNYGYTF.